This T cell receptor beta chain was captured in a study of shared clonotypes between healthy human individuals (dated by TCRdb to about 2020). About the investigation overall: A couple of women and three men aged 18 to 49 years were included in the cohort. Per donor, three plates each were used for CD4 naive and CD4 memory, two for CD8 naive, and one for CD8 memory. Per donor, leukapheresis produced somewhere between about 0.9 and 9 billion PBMCs. Libraries were prepared and TCR repertoires were sequenced by different laboratories using diverse techniques, in order to increase sequencing depth and limit assay-specific biases. The study deeply sequenced blood TCR repertoires of about five healthy adults to estimate repertoire size and the extent of clonotype sharing between individuals.

The CDR3 runs 13 residues from the cysteine to the phenylalanine. Only the CDR3 portion is preserved as DNA: 39 bases, with reading frame beginning at the first base. Taken from the germline V gene, the CDR1 and CDR2 loops are SGHRS and YFSETQ. V is cut by 4 bases and J by 6 bases, and the space between the germline ends is 10 bases. Using the deep immunoSEQ assay, multiplex PCR amplified TCR CDR3 regions from genomic DNA. Extracted genomic DNA from each cell subset was spread evenly across all wells of several immunoSEQ 96-well plates, with each plate serving as a replicate. Each replicate PCR for sorted subsets received about 220 ng genomic DNA, equal to tens of thousands of T cell genomes. Purified libraries were measured with a Qubit 3.0 fluorometer, size-checked on a Bioanalyzer 2100, and measured again with the KAPA Library Quantification kit. Every immunoSEQ 96-well plate was sequenced on a dedicated single-read 150-cycle Illumina NextSeq 550 flow cell. In the source study's methods: Because the immunoSEQ output included only junctional sequences and no quality scores, the filtering could not be the same as the filtering used for full-length reads. Sequences were annotated with PyIR, a Python wrapper for IgBLAST v1.9, and V/J genes and CDR3 were assigned using IMGT germline references. Any read was removed if the V/J assignment was weak (E-value above 1e-6), the CDR3 was missing, or the read contained stop codons, out-of-frame junctions, or ambiguous translated residues. V3J clonotypes were defined by identical inferred V gene, J gene, and CDR3 amino acid sequence. The percentage overlap between two repertoires was calculated by dividing the number of shared unique clonotypes by the size of the smaller repertoire. RTK rarefaction, the Chao1 estimator, and Recon v2.1 estimates of unobserved clonotypes were used to assess repertoire richness. For all TCRbeta clonotypes obtained by the gDNA method from a few donors, generation probabilities were computed with OLGA. TCRdb provides this immuneACCESS table in a form limited to in-frame rearrangements. Some clones are lacking; in checked studies, under half of them reflect an unresolved V gene, and why the rest are absent is not known. V, J and clone size derive from that table, while D and trimming were established from the DNA sequence. The sample includes a few million clones, with 95% observed a single time. The ten biggest clones cover around 0.13% of the sample.

Results the study describes overall, beyond this receptor: Sampling was restricted to blood, and TCR repertoires in tissue are likely to differ from TCR repertoires in blood. Rarefaction of sorted-subset datasets indicated incomplete sequencing despite the large sequencing depth. Roughly 5% of naive CD4, roughly 3.6% of naive CD8, 2.3% of memory CD4, and more than 0.35% of memory CD8 clonotypes were shared across a few donors. Higher generation probabilities were observed for clonotypes shared by all four sorted-subset donors than for non-shared clonotypes. The small number of donors limited the genetic and exposure-history diversity represented. Estimated clonotype richness was generally larger for naive than for memory subsets. Based on pairwise subsampling, the degree of clonotype sharing among donors was expected to be affected by sequencing depth.

The donors were healthy, HIV-negative adults with no recently reported acute infections or vaccinations. Only Caucasian adults living in Nashville, Tennessee, USA were represented among the donors. CD4+ T cells were enriched by magnetic negative selection, after which naive cells were positively selected on CD45RA and the negative fraction was taken as the memory subset. After blood collection by leukapheresis, PBMCs were isolated using Ficoll-Histopaque density gradient centrifugation and then cryopreserved in the vapor phase of liquid nitrogen. Analytical flow cytometry was used to check the purity and quantity of every magnetically sorted T cell population. Genomic DNA was isolated from each sorted fraction and quantified by UV absorbance on a Nanodrop 2000c. As concerns this clone: What this receptor recognizes is not known. No base quality information exists; no much larger clone differs at one position.

The V and J genes are TRBV5-1 and TRBJ2-2; confidence is insufficient to name the D gene. Sequencing was carried out using naive CD4+ T cells sorted from blood. The sample's cell subset or site label, decoded: CD45RA+ positively selected. The source is a man younger than 35 in good health. The CDR3 corresponds to CASSVSGSGELFF. The sequenced DNA: TGCGCCAGCAGCGTGTCCGGGTCCGGGGAGCTGTTTTTT.